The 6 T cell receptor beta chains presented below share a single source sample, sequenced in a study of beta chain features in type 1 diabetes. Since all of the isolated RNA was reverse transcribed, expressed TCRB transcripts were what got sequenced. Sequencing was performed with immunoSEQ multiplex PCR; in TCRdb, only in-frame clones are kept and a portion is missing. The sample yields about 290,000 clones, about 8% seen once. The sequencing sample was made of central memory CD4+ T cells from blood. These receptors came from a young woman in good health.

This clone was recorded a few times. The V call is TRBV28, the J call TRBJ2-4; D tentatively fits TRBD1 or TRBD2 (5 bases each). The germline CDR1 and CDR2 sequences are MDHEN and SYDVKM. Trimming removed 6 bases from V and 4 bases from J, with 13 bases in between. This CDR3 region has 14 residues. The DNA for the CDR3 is TGTGCCAGCAGCCTCTACGGGGCAAAAAACATTCAGTACTTC. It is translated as CASSLYGAKNIQYF.

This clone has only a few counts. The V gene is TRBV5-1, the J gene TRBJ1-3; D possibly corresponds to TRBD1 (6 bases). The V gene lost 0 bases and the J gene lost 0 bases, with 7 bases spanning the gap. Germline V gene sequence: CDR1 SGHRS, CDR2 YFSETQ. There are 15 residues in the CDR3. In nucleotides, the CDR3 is TGCGCCAGCAGCTTGGCAGGGGTCTCTGGAAACACCATATATTTT. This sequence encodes CASSLAGVSGNTIYF.

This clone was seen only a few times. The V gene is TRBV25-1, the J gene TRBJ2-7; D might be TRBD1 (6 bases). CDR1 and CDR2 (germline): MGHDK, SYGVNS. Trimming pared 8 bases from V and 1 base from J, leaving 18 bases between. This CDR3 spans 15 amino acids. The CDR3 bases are TGTGCCAGCCCTGGGGGCGGTGCAGGGTCCTACGAGCAGTACGTC. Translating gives CASPGGGAGSYEQYV.

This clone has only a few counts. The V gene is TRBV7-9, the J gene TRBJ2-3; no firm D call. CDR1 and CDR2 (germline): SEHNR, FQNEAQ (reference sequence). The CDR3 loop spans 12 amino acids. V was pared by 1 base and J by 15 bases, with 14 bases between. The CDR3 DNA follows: TGTGCCAGCAGCTTAGGACTCGCTCTCGCCTATTTT. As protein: CASSLGLALAYF.

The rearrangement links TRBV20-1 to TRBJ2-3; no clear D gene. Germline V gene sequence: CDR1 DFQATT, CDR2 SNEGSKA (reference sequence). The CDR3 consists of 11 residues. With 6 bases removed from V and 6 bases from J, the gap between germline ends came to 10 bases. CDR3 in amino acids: CSAQTSDTQYF. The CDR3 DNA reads TGCAGTGCCCAGACCTCGGATACGCAGTATTTT.

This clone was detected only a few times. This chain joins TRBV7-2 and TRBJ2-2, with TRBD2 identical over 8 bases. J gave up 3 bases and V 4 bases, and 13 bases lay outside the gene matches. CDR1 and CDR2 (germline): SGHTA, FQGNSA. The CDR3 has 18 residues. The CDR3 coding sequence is TGTGCCAGCAGCTCTCCGTGGGGGACTAGTGACGACACCGGGGAGCTGTTTTTT. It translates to CASSSPWGTSDDTGELFF.